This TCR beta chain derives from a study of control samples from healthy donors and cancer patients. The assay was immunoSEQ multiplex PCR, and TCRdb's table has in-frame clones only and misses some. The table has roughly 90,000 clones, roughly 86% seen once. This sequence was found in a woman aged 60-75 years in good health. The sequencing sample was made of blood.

The CDR3 coding sequence is TGTGCCAGCAGCTCCTCGACTAGTAACACGGGGTACTTC. Protein: CASSSSTSNTGYF. The rearrangement joins TRBV11-2 to TRBJ2-4, with a tentative D call TRBD2 (6 bases). V lost 4 bases and J 15 bases, leaving 19 bases between the germline ends. There are 13 residues in the CDR3. CDR1 and CDR2 from the germline V gene are SGHAT and FQNNGV.